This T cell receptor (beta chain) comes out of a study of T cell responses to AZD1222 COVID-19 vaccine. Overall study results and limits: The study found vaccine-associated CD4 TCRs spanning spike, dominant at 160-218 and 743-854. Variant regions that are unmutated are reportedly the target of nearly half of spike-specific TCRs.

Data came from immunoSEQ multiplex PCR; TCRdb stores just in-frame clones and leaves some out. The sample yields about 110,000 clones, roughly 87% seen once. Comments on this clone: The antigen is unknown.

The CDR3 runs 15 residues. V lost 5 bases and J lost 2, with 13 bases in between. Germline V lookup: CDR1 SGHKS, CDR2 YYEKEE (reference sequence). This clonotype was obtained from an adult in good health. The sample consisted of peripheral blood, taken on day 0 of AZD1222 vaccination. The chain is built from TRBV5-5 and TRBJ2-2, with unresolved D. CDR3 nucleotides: TGTGCCAGCAGTCGATTGTCGGTTAACACCGGGGAGCTGTTTTTT. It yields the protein CASSRLSVNTGELFF.